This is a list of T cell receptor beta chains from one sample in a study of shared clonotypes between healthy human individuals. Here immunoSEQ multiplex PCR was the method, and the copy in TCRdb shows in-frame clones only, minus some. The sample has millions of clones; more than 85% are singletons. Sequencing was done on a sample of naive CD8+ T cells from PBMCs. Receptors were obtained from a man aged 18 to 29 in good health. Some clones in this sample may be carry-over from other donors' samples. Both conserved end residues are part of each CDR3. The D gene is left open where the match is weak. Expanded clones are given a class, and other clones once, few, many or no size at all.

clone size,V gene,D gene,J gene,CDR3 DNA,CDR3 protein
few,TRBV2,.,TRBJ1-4,TGTGCCAGCAGTGCGAGGGGTGATGAAAAACTGTTTTTT,CASSARGDEKLFF
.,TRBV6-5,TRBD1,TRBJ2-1,TGTGCCAGCAGACAGGACAGGGCAACCTACAATGAGCAGTTCTTC,CASRQDRATYNEQFF
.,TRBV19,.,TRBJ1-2,TGTGCCAGTAGTACAAAATCAAGGTATGGCTACACCTTC,CASSTKSRYGYTF
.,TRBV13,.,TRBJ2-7,TGTGCCAGCAGCTTAGGCCCGGGACGGGGCGCCTACGAGCAGTACTTC,CASSLGPGRGAYEQYF
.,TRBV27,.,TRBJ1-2,TGTGCCAGCAGTTTAGGAACAGCCTATGGCTACACCTTC,CASSLGTAYGYTF
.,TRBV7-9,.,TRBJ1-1,TGTGCCAGCAGCTTTTTGGGGGCGCGTTATACTGAAGCTTTCTTT,CASSFLGARYTEAFF
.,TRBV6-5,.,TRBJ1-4,TGTGCCAGCAGTTACTCGGGACTGATACAAGAAAAACTGTTTTTT,CASSYSGLIQEKLFF
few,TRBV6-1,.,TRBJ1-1,TGTGCCAGCAGTGGTTTAGAGGCTGAAGCTTTCTTT,CASSGLEAEAFF
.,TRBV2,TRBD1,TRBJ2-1,TGTGTCAGCGGGACAGGGCTTAACAATGAGCAGTTCTTC,CVSGTGLNNEQFF
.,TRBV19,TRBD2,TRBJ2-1,TGTGCCAGTAGCCCCGGGACTAGCAGTTACAATGAGCAGTTCTTC,CASSPGTSSYNEQFF
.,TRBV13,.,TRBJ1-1,TGTGCCAGCAGCTTAGGAGGGGGGGAGCGAACTGAAGCTTTCTTT,CASSLGGGERTEAFF
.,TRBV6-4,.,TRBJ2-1,TGTGCCAGCAGTGAAACCTCCCGACCCTACAATGAGCAGTTCTTC,CASSETSRPYNEQFF
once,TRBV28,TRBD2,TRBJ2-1,TGTGCCAGCAGTTTCGCGGGAGGAGGCAATGAGCAGTTCTTC,CASSFAGGGNEQFF
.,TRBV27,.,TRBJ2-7,TGTGCCAGCAGTTTATCGGGTTACAGGGCCGGCTACGAGCAGTACTTC,CASSLSGYRAGYEQYF
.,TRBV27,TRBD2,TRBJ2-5,TGTGCCAGCAAGCAAGGAACTAGCGGGTTCCAAGAGACCCAGTACTTC,CASKQGTSGFQETQYF
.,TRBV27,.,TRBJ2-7,TGTGCCAGCACTCCGCGGCAGTCTGACCTATACGAGCAGTACTTC,CASTPRQSDLYEQYF
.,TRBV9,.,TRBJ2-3,TGTGCCAGCAGCGTAGGGGGGGCGGTGGCAGATACGCAGTATTTT,CASSVGGAVADTQYF
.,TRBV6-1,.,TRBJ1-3,TGTGCCACCTTCGGAGGGGGGGAGTACGGAAACACCATATATTTT,CATFGGGEYGNTIYF
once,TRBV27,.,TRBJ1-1,TGTGCCAGCAGAATCGGGTTGAACACTGAAGCTTTCTTT,CASRIGLNTEAFF
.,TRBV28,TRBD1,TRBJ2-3,TGTGCCAGCAGCAAAAGGGACAGGCTAGGAGCAGATACGCAGTATTTT,CASSKRDRLGADTQYF
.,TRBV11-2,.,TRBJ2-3,TGTGCCAGCAGCTTATCGGGGATGGGGTATTTT,CASSLSGMGYF
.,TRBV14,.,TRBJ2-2,TGTGCCAGCAGCCAAGATATCGCAACCGGGGAGCTGTTTTTT,CASSQDIATGELFF
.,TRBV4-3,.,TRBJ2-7,TGCGCCAGCAGCCAAGATCTCCAGAACGAGCAGTACTTC,CASSQDLQNEQYF
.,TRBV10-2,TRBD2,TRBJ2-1,TGCGCCAGCAGTGAGTCGCGACTAGCGGAGCACAATGAGCAGTTCTTC,CASSESRLAEHNEQFF
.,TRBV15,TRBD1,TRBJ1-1,TGTGCCACCAGCACCCCAACAGGGGTAATATCTAGGGGTGAAGCTTTCTTT,CATSTPTGVISRGEAFF
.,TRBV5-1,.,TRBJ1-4,TGCGCCAGCAGCTTCGATGCAACTAATGAAAAACTGTTTTTT,CASSFDATNEKLFF
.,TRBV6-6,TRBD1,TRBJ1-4,TGTGCCAGCAGGGGGACAGGGCAGGAAAAACTGTTTTTT,CASRGTGQEKLFF
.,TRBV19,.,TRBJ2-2,TGTGCCAGTAGTATTTTGGAGAAATTGCCCTCAATCAACACCGGGGAGCTGTTTTTT,CASSILEKLPSINTGELFF
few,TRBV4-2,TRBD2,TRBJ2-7,TGTGCCAGCAGCCAAGTCCAACTAGCGAGTAATTACGAGCAGTACTTC,CASSQVQLASNYEQYF
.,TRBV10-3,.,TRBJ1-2,TGTGCCATCAGTGAACTTGGGGGGAATGGCTACACCTTC,CAISELGGNGYTF
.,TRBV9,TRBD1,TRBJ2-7,TGTGCCAGCAACCAACAGGGGGCTTACGAGCAGTACTTC,CASNQQGAYEQYF
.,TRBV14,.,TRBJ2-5,TGTGCCAGCAGCCGACATCTTGGGCTCCAAGAGACCCAGTACTTC,CASSRHLGLQETQYF
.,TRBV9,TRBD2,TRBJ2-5,TGTGCCAGCAGCGAATTCGGGACTAGCGACCCGGGTACCCAGTACTTC,CASSEFGTSDPGTQYF
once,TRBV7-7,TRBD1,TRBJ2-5,TGTGCCAGCAGGCCGCGGCTACGGGGACAGCAAGAGACCCAGTACTTC,CASRPRLRGQQETQYF
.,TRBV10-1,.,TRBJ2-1,TGCGCCAGCAGTGGTACAGAAAACAATGAGCAGTTCTTC,CASSGTENNEQFF
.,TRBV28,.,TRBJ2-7,TGTGCCAGCAGTTTGCGAGGGAGCGAGCAGTACTTC,CASSLRGSEQYF
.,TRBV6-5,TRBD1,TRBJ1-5,TGTGCCAGCATTGAGGACAGGGTCCAGCATTTT,CASIEDRVQHF
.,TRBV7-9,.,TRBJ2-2,TGTGCCAGCATAGATATTTATGCCGGGGAGCTGTTTTTT,CASIDIYAGELFF
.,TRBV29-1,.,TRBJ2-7,TGCAGCGTTGAAGATCTAGGCTACGAGCAGTACTTC,CSVEDLGYEQYF
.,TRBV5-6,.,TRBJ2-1,TGTGCCAGCAGCACAGGGATTTCCTACAATGAGCAGTTCTTC,CASSTGISYNEQFF
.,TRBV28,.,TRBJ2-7,TGTGCCAGCAGTTTATTTGTGGGGGGTCTGGGGCAGTACTTC,CASSLFVGGLGQYF
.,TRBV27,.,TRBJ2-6,TGTGCCAGCACCTTTGTCTCTGGGGCCAACGTCCTGACTTTC,CASTFVSGANVLTF
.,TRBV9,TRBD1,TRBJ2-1,TGTGCCAGCAGCGCCCAGCAGGGGGCGACCTACAATGAGCAGTTCTTC,CASSAQQGATYNEQFF
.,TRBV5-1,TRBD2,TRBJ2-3,TGCGCCAGCAGCTTGGCGGGCCTAGCGGGAGCAGATACGCAGTATTTT,CASSLAGLAGADTQYF
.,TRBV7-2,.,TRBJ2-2,TGTGCCAGCAGCCCCTGGCGGAACACCGGGGAGCTGTTTTTT,CASSPWRNTGELFF
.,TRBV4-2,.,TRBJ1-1,TGTGCCAGCAGGCTCATTCAGGGGACTGAAGCTTTCTTT,CASRLIQGTEAFF
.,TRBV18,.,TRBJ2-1,TGTGCCAGCCACCCCGCGCGGCCCTACAATGAGCAGTTCTTC,CASHPARPYNEQFF
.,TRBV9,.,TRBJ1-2,TGTGCCAGCAGCGTAGGTGGGGCGCTCAACTATGGCTACACCTTC,CASSVGGALNYGYTF
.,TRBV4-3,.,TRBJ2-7,TGCGCCAGCAGCCAAGATCTGCGGGGAACGGGTTACGAGCAGTACTTC,CASSQDLRGTGYEQYF
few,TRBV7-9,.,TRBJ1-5,TGTGCCGCGGCCCAGGGGAATCAGCCCCAGCATTTT,CAAAQGNQPQHF
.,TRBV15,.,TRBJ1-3,TGTGCCACCAGCAGACATATAGGGCCCCGATCCTTT,CATSRHIGPRSF
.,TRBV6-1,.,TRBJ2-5,TGTGCCAGCAGGGGGGGCGGACCAGAGACCCAGTACTTC,CASRGGGPETQYF
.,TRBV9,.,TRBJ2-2,TGTGCCAGCAGCCTCTGGGACGGCACCGGGGAGCTGTTTTTT,CASSLWDGTGELFF
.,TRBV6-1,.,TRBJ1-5,TGTGCCAGCAGTGAATATGGCAGGGATAGCAATCAGCCCCAGCATTTT,CASSEYGRDSNQPQHF